One sample yielded the 15 T cell receptor beta chains listed below, sequenced in a study of shared clonotypes between healthy human individuals. TCRdb's table, derived via immunoSEQ multiplex PCR, lists solely in-frame clones and lacks some. This repertoire shows millions of clones, 85% to 95% found once; its top ten account for more than 0.1%. Sequencing was performed on naive CD4+ T cells sorted from blood. The subset is: CD45RA+ positively selected. These TCRs come from a man between 18 and 35 years old in good health.

The V call is TRBV6-1, the J call TRBJ2-7; D unclear. The CDR3 has 14 amino acids. The ends were cut back, 2 bases at V and 6 bases at J, with 14 bases in the middle. Per the germline V gene, CDR1 is MNHNS and CDR2 is SASEGT. CDR3 sequence reads: CASSERATWSEQYF. Written as DNA, the CDR3 is TGTGCCAGCAGTGAACGGGCCACATGGAGCGAGCAGTACTTC.

The V and J genes are TRBV7-8 and TRBJ1-3; no clear D. The CDR3 extends over 15 amino acids. The germline V gene has CDR1 SGHVS and CDR2 FQNEAQ. Between the trimmed V and J ends, which lost 4 bases and 3 bases, there was a span of 13 bases. The CDR3 nucleotides are TGTGCCAGCAGCTCTCGCGTGGGCGTTGGAAACACCATATATTTT. The encoded protein is CASSSRVGVGNTIYF. The full variable domain, its missing parts supplied by reference TRBV7-8 and TRBJ1-3, is GAGVSQSPRYKVAKRGQDVALRCDPISGHVSLFWYQQALGQGPEFLTYFQNEAQLDKSGLPSDRFFAERPEGSVSTLKIQRTQQEDSAVYLCASSSRVGVGNTIYFGEGSWLTVV.

V and J are TRBV4-3 and TRBJ2-1; D not resolved. V gave up 0 bases and J gave up 7 bases, with 13 bases separating them. Germline CDR1 reads LGHNA; CDR2 reads YSLEER. CDR3 length: 15 residues. CDR3 coding DNA: TGCGCCAGCAGCCAAGATTCGGGCGGTGAAAATGAGCAGTTCTTC. Translating gives CASSQDSGGENEQFF.

This clone was observed a single time. The rearrangement uses TRBV19 and TRBJ1-2, with D perhaps matching TRBD1 (6 bases). The V end lost 3 bases, the J end lost 4 bases, and 15 bases lay between the germline ends. CDR3 size: 15 residues. The germline V gene encodes CDR1 LNHDA and CDR2 SQIVND (reference sequence). The chain's CDR3 is CASSIQTGNFYGYTF. CDR3 coding DNA: TGTGCCAGTAGTATTCAAACAGGGAATTTCTATGGCTACACCTTC.

This rearrangement joins TRBV19 to TRBJ1-2; possible D gene TRBD1, 5 bases. The germline CDR1 and CDR2 sequences are LNHDA and SQIVND (reference sequence). The CDR3 contains 15 residues. The V end was cut by 6 bases, the J end by 0 bases, with 14 bases between. The CDR3 coding sequence is TGTGCCAGTAGGCGGGACGGCGTAGCTAACTATGGCTACACCTTC. Translated: CASRRDGVANYGYTF. Filled out from reference TRBV19 and TRBJ1-2, the complete variable domain reads DGGITQSPKYLFRKEGQNVTLSCEQNLNHDAMYWYRQDPGQGLRLIYYSQIVNDFQKGDIAEGYSVSREKKESFPLTVTSAQKNPTAFYLCASRRDGVANYGYTFGSGTRLTVV.

The V call is TRBV4-3, the J call TRBJ2-1, with 12 bases identical to TRBD2. With 2 bases clipped from V and 4 bases from J, the junction kept 6 bases outside the gene matches. Germline CDR1 is LGHNA and CDR2 is YSLEER. The CDR3 spans 17 residues. In DNA form, the CDR3 reads TGCGCCAGCAGCCAACTAGCGGGAGGGCCTTTATACAATGAGCAGTTCTTC. Amino acid sequence: CASSQLAGGPLYNEQFF.

The J gene is TRBJ2-3, the V gene TRBV6-6; 12 bases align to TRBD2. Trimming cost V 5 bases and J 6 bases; bases outside gene matches: 3. Germline V lookup: CDR1 MNHNY, CDR2 SVGAGI (reference sequence). CDR3 length equals 14 residues. The CDR3 region is CASSGLAGPDTQYF. CDR3 coding DNA: TGTGCCAGCAGTGGACTAGCGGGGCCCGATACGCAGTATTTT.

This sequence joins TRBV10-3 and TRBJ1-2; D not resolved. Trimming cost V 2 bases and J 8 bases, with 15 bases left between them. This CDR3 has 14 amino acids. Germline values: CDR1 ENHRY, CDR2 SYGVKD. Here the CDR3 DNA reads TGTGCCATCAGTGAGCGGGCATCGGCCGCCGGCTACACCTTC. Its protein is CAISERASAAGYTF.

V usage is TRBV27 and J usage is TRBJ1-2; 8 positions match TRBD1. Germline CDR1 reads MNHEY; CDR2 reads SMNVEV (reference sequence). This CDR3 is 14 amino acids long. Germline trimming cut 5 bases from V and 4 bases from J; bases unmatched to any gene: 6. The DNA of the CDR3 is TGTGCCAGCAGTGGGGACAGGAGCTTCTATGGCTACACCTTC. Translated, it gives CASSGDRSFYGYTF.

The chain has TRBV15 and TRBJ1-4, with TRBD1 identical over 11 bases. J gave up 8 bases and V 5 bases, and 7 bases lay outside the gene matches. The CDR3 spans 15 residues. Germline V gene lookup returns CDR1 LNHNV and CDR2 YYDKDF (reference sequence). The CDR3 is CATSRKDRGPEKLFF. Written as DNA, the CDR3 is TGTGCCACCAGCCGTAAGGACAGGGGGCCAGAAAAACTGTTTTTT. Drawing the rest from reference TRBV15 and TRBJ1-4, the complete variable domain is DAMVIQNPRYQVTQFGKPVTLSCSQTLNHNVMYWYQQKSSQAPKLLFHYYDKDFNNEADTPDNFQSRRPNTSFCFLDIRSPGLGDTAMYLCATSRKDRGPEKLFFGSGTQLSVL.

The gene calls are TRBV30 and TRBJ2-4; TRBD1 might be the D (5 bases). Germline V CDR1 and CDR2: GTSNPN, SVGIG (reference sequence). Trimming removed 0 bases at V and 7 bases at J, with 13 bases between. This CDR3 spans 14 amino acids. CDR3 DNA sequence: TGTGCCTGGAGTGTAGACAGTACGGTCAACATTCAGTACTTC. Translating gives CAWSVDSTVNIQYF.

This chain connects TRBV9 to TRBJ2-4, with TRBD1 as a possible D gene (6 bases). The germline CDR1 and CDR2 sequences are SGDLS and YYNGEE. The CDR3 runs to 14 residues. With 4 bases removed from V and 2 bases from J, the gap between germline ends came to 10 bases. This CDR3 is CASSHGQTKNIQYF. The CDR3 bases are TGTGCCAGCAGCCATGGACAGACCAAAAACATTCAGTACTTC.

J is TRBJ1-4 and V is TRBV4-1; 8 bases fit TRBD1. V gave up 2 bases and J gave up 7 bases; unmatched junction bases: 9. CDR3 length equals 16 residues. The germline gives CDR1 MGHRA, CDR2 YSYEKL. DNA for the CDR3: TGCGCCAGCAGCCAAACCGACAGGGGCGTACGTGAAAAACTGTTTTTT. The encoded protein is CASSQTDRGVREKLFF.

This clone was recorded once. The rearrangement joins TRBV15 to TRBJ2-5, with 8 bases aligning to TRBD2. Trimming at V came to 0 bases and at J to 2 bases, leaving 5 bases not matched to a gene. This CDR3 region has 16 residues. Germline loops: CDR1 LNHNV, CDR2 YYDKDF (reference sequence). CDR3 protein: CATSRDYSGNQETQYF. The CDR3 region has the DNA TGTGCCACCAGCAGAGATTATAGCGGGAATCAAGAGACCCAGTACTTC.

This chain uses TRBV12-5 with TRBJ2-7; 9 nucleotides agree with TRBD1. The CDR3 has 14 amino acids. The V segment lost 5 bases and the J segment 4 bases; nucleotides outside the gene matches: 6. Germline V gene sequence: CDR1 LGHNT, CDR2 FRNRAP. CDR3 nucleotide sequence: TGTGCTAGTGGTCCGGGACAGGGTACGTACGAGCAGTACTTC. It encodes CASGPGQGTYEQYF.